One and the same sample provided the 7 T cell receptor beta chains below, sequenced in a study of T cells expressing NK-cell markers (dated by TCRdb to between 2020 and 2021). The library was obtained by 5' RACE. These reads were obtained on an Illumina HiSeq 2000. The reads were reprocessed in TCRdb, with one entry per CDR3 protein sequence and no accompanying DNA. This sample's table has entries for about 460,000 distinct CDR3 sequences. Approximately 1.5% of the sample lies in the top ten. The sequenced material came from blood T cells: a sorted CD56 or NKG2C T cell subset, CD4+ or CD8+ T cells, or bulk PBMC T cells (not recorded which). These TCRs come from a woman aged 50 to 60 in good health. Donor details come from another sample of the same person, matched by shared clones.

The chain recombines TRBV27 with TRBJ1-3; lacking DNA, the TRBD1 call made by TCRdb goes unchecked. The CDR3 length is 13 residues. CDR1 and CDR2 (germline): MNHEY, SMNVEV (reference sequence). Here the CDR3 reads CASSDLRTASIYF.

The J gene is TRBJ1-4, the V gene TRBV12-3 or TRBV12-4; TCRdb's D gene call, TRBD1, goes unchecked for lack of DNA. The CDR3 runs to 14 residues. The CDR3 loop reads CASSETGINEKLFF.

J is TRBJ1-1 and V is TRBV20-1; lacking DNA, the TRBD1 call made by TCRdb goes unchecked. This CDR3 comprises 15 residues. CDR1 is DFQATT and CDR2 is SNEGSKA in the germline V gene (reference sequence). The CDR3 region is CSARSWGQPNTEAFF.

V and J are TRBV7-2 and TRBJ1-2. The CDR3 extends over 13 amino acids. Germline V gene sequence: CDR1 SGHTA, CDR2 FQGNSA. The chain's CDR3 is CASSLGGEAGYTF. Combining the CDR3 with reference TRBV7-2 and TRBJ1-2 gives the whole variable domain GAGVSQSPSNKVTEKGKDVELRCDPISGHTALYWYRQSLGQGLEFLIYFQGNSAPDKSGLPSDRFSAERTGGSVSTLTIQRTQQEDSAVYLCASSLGGEAGYTFGSGTRLTVV.

The rearrangement joins TRBV10-3 to TRBJ2-1. This CDR3 comprises 15 residues. From germline, CDR1 is ENHRY and CDR2 SYGVKD. CDR3 amino acids: CAISKDTSPYNEQFF.

The chain is built from TRBV20-1 and TRBJ2-3; the TRBD1 assignment by TCRdb is unverifiable without DNA. CDR1 DFQATT and CDR2 SNEGSKA come from the germline V gene (reference sequence). The CDR3 is made up of 16 amino acids. The chain's CDR3 is CSADSGAKKGSDTQYF.

The V gene is TRBV27, the J gene TRBJ2-1; TCRdb calls TRBD2, which cannot be checked without DNA. The CDR3 totals 15 residues. Germline V lookup: CDR1 MNHEY, CDR2 SMNVEV (reference sequence). The CDR3 loop is CASRNLAGNYNEQFF.